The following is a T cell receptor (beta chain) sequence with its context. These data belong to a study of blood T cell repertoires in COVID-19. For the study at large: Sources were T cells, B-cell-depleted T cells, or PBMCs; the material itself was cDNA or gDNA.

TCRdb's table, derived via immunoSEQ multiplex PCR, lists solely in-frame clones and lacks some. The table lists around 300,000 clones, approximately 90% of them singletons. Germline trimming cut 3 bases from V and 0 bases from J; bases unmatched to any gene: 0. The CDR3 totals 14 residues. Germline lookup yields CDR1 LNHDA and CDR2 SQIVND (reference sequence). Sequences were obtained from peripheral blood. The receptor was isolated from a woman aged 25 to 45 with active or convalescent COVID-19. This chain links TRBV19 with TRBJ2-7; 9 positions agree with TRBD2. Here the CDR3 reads CASSMGLASYEQYF. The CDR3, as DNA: TGTGCCAGTAGTATGGGACTAGCCTCCTACGAGCAGTACTTC.